This entry features one TCR beta chain sequence. V lost 3 bases and J lost 1, with 15 bases in between. There are 16 residues in the CDR3. CDR1 KGHSH and CDR2 LQKENI come from the germline V gene. These data belong to a study of shared clonotypes between healthy human individuals. Per the original data handling: Filtering differed because ImmunoSEQ produced junction-only sequences that carried no quality scores. Some clones are missing from TCRdb's copy, which holds only in-frame ones; the method was immunoSEQ multiplex PCR. That table is the source of V, J and clone size, and D and trimming were worked out from the DNA. Among more than 1.2 million clones listed, approximately 98.5% were seen once.

The sequenced sample consisted of naive CD4+ T cells sorted from blood. Indicated subset: CD45RA+ positively selected. The sequence derives from a man under 40 in good health. The gene calls are TRBV18 and TRBJ2-5; a weak D match, TRBD1 (5 bases). CDR3 sequence: CASSPLKGQGQETQYF. Here the CDR3 DNA reads TGTGCCAGCTCACCGTTAAAGGGGCAGGGCCAAGAGACCCAGTACTTC. The complete variable domain, with remaining parts taken from reference TRBV18 and TRBJ2-5, reads NAGVMQNPRHLVRRRGQEARLRCSPMKGHSHVYWYRQLPEEGLKFMVYLQKENIIDESGMPKERFSAEFPKEGPSILRIQQVVRGDSAAYFCASSPLKGQGQETQYFGPGTRLLVL.